The 16 T cell receptor beta chains given below trace back to one sample, sequenced in a study of shared clonotypes between healthy human individuals (dated by TCRdb to the early 2020s). Libraries were prepared through the immunoSEQ multiplex PCR assay. As stored in TCRdb, this immuneACCESS dataset retains in-frame rearrangements with V and J assigned. A fraction of the clones does not appear; measured against another copy, unresolved V genes explain less than half of the discrepancy, and the remainder lacks a known reason. This sample lists some 510,000 clones; 79% were detected once. The ten most abundant clones make up under 15% of the sample. Sequencing was carried out using PBMCs. The receptors come from a woman aged 40 to 55 in good health. Some clones in this sample may be carry-over from other donors' samples.

This chain uses TRBV5-1 with TRBJ2-3; tentatively, D is TRBD1 (7 bases). V lost 4 bases to trimming and J lost 2 bases, with 11 bases between them. This CDR3 has 14 residues. Germline CDR1 SGHRS, CDR2 YFSETQ. As DNA, the CDR3 is TGCGCCAGCAGCGCGGGGACAGCCACAGATACGCAGTATTTT. Protein sequence: CASSAGTATDTQYF.

This clone is a singleton in its sample. A much larger clone differs by one base, so this may be a read error. This chain links TRBV5-1 with TRBJ2-3; 9 bases map to TRBD2. The CDR3 has 16 amino acids. Trimming cost V 0 bases and J 1 base; bases outside gene matches: 3. In germline, CDR1 is SGHRS, CDR2 YFSETQ. The CDR3 DNA is TGCGCCAGCAGCTTGGGGATAGCGGGAGGCACAGATACGCAGTATTTT. Amino acids: CASSLGIAGGTDTQYF.

The chain couples TRBV5-1 to TRBJ2-1; TRBD2 matches at 11 bases. The V gene end was trimmed by 3 bases and the J gene end by 7 bases; junction bases not matched to a gene: 12. The germline V gene encodes CDR1 SGHRS and CDR2 YFSETQ. The CDR3 totals 17 residues. The CDR3 bases are TGCGCCAGCAGCTATTACGGGATAGCGGGAGGGAATAATGAGCAGTTCTTC. It yields the protein CASSYYGIAGGNNEQFF.

The chain employs TRBV5-6 and TRBJ1-1; D gene ambiguous. The germline V gene encodes CDR1 SGHDT and CDR2 YYEEEE. V was clipped by 0 bases and J by 5 bases, with 11 bases between them. The CDR3 is 14 residues long. DNA for the CDR3: TGTGCCAGCAGCTTGGCGGGGAGGCCGACTGAAGCTTTCTTT. Protein sequence: CASSLAGRPTEAFF.

The chain combines TRBV30 with TRBJ2-6; D gene ambiguous. V was trimmed by 0 bases and J by 0 bases, leaving 3 bases between them. Per the germline V gene, CDR1 is GTSNPN and CDR2 is SVGIG (reference sequence). The CDR3 has 14 residues. The CDR3 DNA reads as TGTGCCTGGAGTGTACCCTCTGGGGCCAACGTCCTGACTTTC. This gives the protein CAWSVPSGANVLTF.

The chain combines TRBV14 with TRBJ2-7, with D possibly being TRBD1 or TRBD2 (5 bases each). Trimming removed 0 bases from V and 0 bases from J, with 15 bases in between. The CDR3 length is 17 residues. Germline CDR1 reads SGHDN; CDR2 reads FVKESK. As DNA, the CDR3 is TGTGCCAGCAGCCAAGATTTTGAGGGGACGAGCTCCTACGAGCAGTACTTC. Amino acids: CASSQDFEGTSSYEQYF. The variable domain in full, completed from reference TRBV14 and TRBJ2-7, reads EAGVTQFPSHSVIEKGQTVTLRCDPISGHDNLYWYRRVMGKEIKFLLHFVKESKQDESGMPNNRFLAERTGGTYSTLKVQPAELEDSGVYFCASSQDFEGTSSYEQYFGPGTRLTVT.

The chain carries TRBV19 and TRBJ2-5, with D uncertain. CDR3 length: 13 residues. Trimming took 4 bases from V and 2 from J, leaving 8 bases between them. CDR1 is LNHDA and CDR2 is SQIVND in the germline V gene (reference sequence). This CDR3 reads CASSKTRQETQYF. The CDR3 coding sequence is TGTGCCAGTAGTAAGACAAGGCAAGAGACCCAGTACTTC.

V usage is TRBV2 and J usage is TRBJ2-1, with TRBD2 matching over 8 bases. This CDR3 region has 13 residues. Losses at the gene ends were 6 bases for V and 5 bases for J; bases not matched to a gene: 3. CDR1 and CDR2 from the germline V gene are SNHLY and FYNNEI. CDR3 in DNA: TGTGCCAGCAGACTAGCGGCCCACAATGAGCAGTTCTTC. It is translated as CASRLAAHNEQFF. The complete variable domain, with remaining parts taken from reference TRBV2 and TRBJ2-1, reads EPEVTQTPSHQVTQMGQEVILRCVPISNHLYFYWYRQILGQKVEFLVSFYNNEISEKSEIFDDQFSVERPDGSNFTLKIRSTKLEDSAMYFCASRLAAHNEQFFGPGTRLTVL.

The chain joins TRBV7-6 to TRBJ1-1; tentative D call: TRBD1 (6 bases). Germline V lookup: CDR1 SGHVS, CDR2 FNYEAQ. The CDR3 covers 16 residues. The V and J ends lost 5 bases and 7 bases respectively, with 23 bases between them. The CDR3 DNA reads TGTGCCAGCAGCCTATCAGCCGGGACAAACGACCTTGAAGCTTTCTTT. It yields the protein CASSLSAGTNDLEAFF. The complete variable domain, with remaining parts taken from reference TRBV7-6 and TRBJ1-1, reads GAGVSQSPRYKVTKRGQDVALRCDPISGHVSLYWYRQALGQGPEFLTYFNYEAQQDKSGLPNDRFSAERPEGSISTLTIQRTEQRDSAMYRCASSLSAGTNDLEAFFGQGTRLTVV.

V is TRBV6-5 and J is TRBJ2-2; the D gene is possibly TRBD2 (6 bases). The CDR3 has 14 amino acids. Trimming left V 6 bases short and J 0 bases short, with 8 bases between. Germline V CDR1 and CDR2: MNHEY, SVGAGI. The CDR3 DNA follows: TGTGCCAGCAGATCGGGGGCGAACACCGGGGAGCTGTTTTTT. This encodes CASRSGANTGELFF.

This sequence joins TRBV18 and TRBJ2-2, with 13 nucleotides matching TRBD2. After removal of 4 bases from V and 4 bases from J, the junction contained 3 bases not matched to a gene. Germline V gene sequence: CDR1 KGHSH, CDR2 LQKENI. The CDR3 extends over 16 amino acids. Written as DNA, the CDR3 is TGTGCCAGCTCACAATGGACTAGCGGGAGCACCGGGGAGCTGTTTTTT. Translation gives CASSQWTSGSTGELFF.

V and J are TRBV6-4 and TRBJ2-1, with TRBD2 matching over 13 bases. V dropped 5 bases and J dropped 9; count of bases not matched to a gene: 7. From germline, CDR1 is MRHNA and CDR2 SNTAGT. The CDR3 extends over 15 amino acids. The CDR3 nucleotides are TGTGCCAGCAGTCAAGGGACTAGCGGGATTAGTGAGCAGTTCTTC. This codes for CASSQGTSGISEQFF.

This clone showed up just a few times. The sample contains more than one DNA sequence encoding this CDR3. This sequence joins TRBV20-1 and TRBJ1-1, with D possibly matching TRBD1 (5 bases). CDR3 length: 11 residues. V lost 3 bases and J 3 bases, leaving 5 bases between the germline ends. Germline values: CDR1 DFQATT, CDR2 SNEGSKA (reference sequence). CDR3 loop: CSARGDTEAFF. The CDR3, as DNA: TGCAGTGCTAGGGGGGACACTGAAGCTTTCTTT.

The CDR3 here is CASSWGIRGPYEQYF. Written as DNA, the CDR3 is TGTGCCAGCAGTTGGGGTATCAGGGGCCCCTACGAGCAGTACTTC. The chain combines TRBV6-4 with TRBJ2-7; D is perhaps TRBD1 (6 bases). The CDR3 runs to 15 residues. With 5 bases removed from V and 2 bases from J, the gap between germline ends came to 16 bases. Germline CDR1 is MRHNA and CDR2 is SNTAGT.

The chain employs TRBV7-6 and TRBJ2-5, with 12 bases that match TRBD2. Trimming at V came to 4 bases and at J to 4 bases, leaving 4 bases not matched to a gene. Germline CDR1 reads SGHVS; CDR2 reads FNYEAQ. This CDR3 is 15 amino acids long. The CDR3 DNA is TGTGCCAGCAGCTCTCGACTAGCGGGAGCAGAGACCCAGTACTTC. This codes for CASSSRLAGAETQYF.

This clone came up once. The chain combines TRBV2 with TRBJ2-7; D assignment may be TRBD1 or TRBD2 (5 bases each). The germline V gene has CDR1 SNHLY and CDR2 FYNNEI. The CDR3 covers 14 residues. With 4 bases removed from V and 7 bases from J, the gap between germline ends came to 17 bases. The CDR3 DNA reads TGTGCCAGCAGTGCGCTGTTTGGGGGTCGGGAGCAGTACTTC. It translates to CASSALFGGREQYF. The full variable domain, completed using reference TRBV2 and TRBJ2-7, is EPEVTQTPSHQVTQMGQEVILRCVPISNHLYFYWYRQILGQKVEFLVSFYNNEISEKSEIFDDQFSVERPDGSNFTLKIRSTKLEDSAMYFCASSALFGGREQYFGPGTRLTVT.